These 10 T cell receptor beta chains share one sample of origin, sequenced in a study of OX40 agonist ivuxolimab in advanced cancers. Using immunoSEQ multiplex PCR, the repertoire was profiled, and TCRdb retains in-frame clones only, with some absent. The profile covers tens of thousands of clones, with roughly 93% appearing a single time and 15% to 18% taken by the ten largest. Sample: CD4+ or CD8+ T cells sorted from blood, taken in a trial of the OX40 agonist ivuxolimab. Every receptor here comes from an adult with an advanced solid tumor such as melanoma, head and neck, liver or kidney cancer.

The CDR3 protein is CSVEGGTASYEQYF. The CDR3 DNA sequence: TGCAGCGTTGAAGGGGGGACGGCCTCCTACGAGCAGTACTTC. The rearrangement uses TRBV29-1 and TRBJ2-7; D could derive from TRBD1 or TRBD2 (5 bases each). This CDR3 is 14 amino acids long. Germline V gene data show CDR1 as SQVTM and CDR2 as ANQGSEA. Trimming took off 1 base at V and 0 bases at J, with 10 bases between the two ends.

The chain couples TRBV27 to TRBJ1-1; the match to TRBD1 covers 9 bases. CDR1 MNHEY and CDR2 SMNVEV come from the germline V gene (reference sequence). Trimming took 2 bases from V and 0 from J; bases not matched to a gene: 4. The CDR3 totals 16 residues. CDR3 amino acids: CASSLGTGWMNTEAFF. CDR3 sequence (DNA): TGTGCCAGCAGTTTAGGGACAGGGTGGATGAACACTGAAGCTTTCTTT.

This chain joins TRBV11-2 and TRBJ2-2; D remains unclear. This CDR3 is built from 15 residues. Trimming pared 1 base from V and 4 bases from J, leaving 10 bases between. Germline loops: CDR1 SGHAT, CDR2 FQNNGV. Written as DNA, the CDR3 is TGTGCCAGCAGCTTAGGGCCCCCCCCCACCGGGGAGCTGTTTTTT. The encoded protein is CASSLGPPPTGELFF.

The chain employs TRBV11-2 and TRBJ1-1; D remains unclear. Trimming left V 4 bases short and J 1 base short, with 4 bases between. CDR3 size: 12 residues. CDR1 and CDR2 (germline): SGHAT, FQNNGV. The DNA of the CDR3 is TGTGCCAGCAGCTCGAGGAACACTGAAGCTTTCTTT. Translation: CASSSRNTEAFF. Based on the CDR3 plus reference TRBV11-2 and TRBJ1-1, the full variable domain is EAGVAQSPRYKIIEKRQSVAFWCNPISGHATLYWYQQILGQGPKLLIQFQNNGVVDDSQLPKDRFSAERLKGVDSTLKIQPAKLEDSAVYLCASSSRNTEAFFGQGTRLTVV.

This chain joins TRBV15 and TRBJ1-2; the match to TRBD1 covers 7 bases. Germline V gene lookup returns CDR1 LNHNV and CDR2 YYDKDF (reference sequence). The CDR3 extends over 17 amino acids. With V trimmed by 0 bases and J by 4 bases, 11 bases remained unmatched. CDR3 in DNA: TGTGCCACCAGCAGAGATCCCCCAGAGGGGGCAGGCTATGGCTACACCTTC. It translates to CATSRDPPEGAGYGYTF. Full variable domain (missing parts from reference TRBV15 and TRBJ1-2): DAMVIQNPRYQVTQFGKPVTLSCSQTLNHNVMYWYQQKSSQAPKLLFHYYDKDFNNEADTPDNFQSRRPNTSFCFLDIRSPGLGDTAMYLCATSRDPPEGAGYGYTFGSGTRLTVV.

The chain links TRBV4-1 to TRBJ2-7; D gene unclear. The CDR3 loop spans 12 amino acids. Trimming took 2 bases from V and 3 from J, leaving 5 bases between them. CDR1 and CDR2 (germline): MGHRA, YSYEKL. The DNA for the CDR3 is TGCGCCAGCAGCCAAACACACTACGAGCAGTACTTC. It translates to CASSQTHYEQYF.

The gene calls are TRBV5-6 and TRBJ2-7, with D possibly matching TRBD2 (5 bases). CDR3 length: 12 amino acids. Trimming removed 0 bases at V and 7 bases at J, with 8 bases between. Germline CDR1 SGHDT, CDR2 YYEEEE. In nucleotides, the CDR3 is TGTGCCAGCAGCTTGGGAGGGTCAGAGCAGTACTTC. Translating gives CASSLGGSEQYF.

The rearrangement uses TRBV13 and TRBJ2-7; tentative D call: TRBD2 (6 bases). Germline loops: CDR1 PRHDT, CDR2 FYEKMQ (reference sequence). The ends were cut back, 3 bases at V and 2 bases at J, with 11 bases in the middle. The CDR3 covers 14 residues. In DNA, the CDR3 is TGTGCCAGCAGCTTCGGGGGACCAACCTACGAGCAGTACTTC. This gives the protein CASSFGGPTYEQYF.

V is TRBV9 and J is TRBJ2-5, with D hard to call. Germline lookup yields CDR1 SGDLS and CDR2 YYNGEE. V was cut by 3 bases and J by 5 bases, with 17 bases left in between. This CDR3 has 15 residues. The CDR3 sequence is CASSEEQSDRETQYF. The CDR3 nucleotides are TGTGCCAGCAGCGAGGAGCAGAGTGATCGGGAGACCCAGTACTTC. The full variable domain, with the rest looked up from reference TRBV9 and TRBJ2-5, is DSGVTQTPKHLITATGQRVTLRCSPRSGDLSVYWYQQSLDQGLQFLIQYYNGEERAKGNILERFSAQQFPDLHSELNLSSLELGDSALYFCASSEEQSDRETQYFGPGTRLLVL.

The J gene is TRBJ2-5, the V gene TRBV29-1; 7 bases align to TRBD1. The CDR3 is 16 residues long. Germline CDR1 and CDR2: SQVTM and ANQGSEA. The V gene end was trimmed by 0 bases and the J gene end by 1 base; junction bases not matched to a gene: 8. This CDR3 is CSVEDPHRGPQETQYF. The CDR3 DNA is TGCAGCGTTGAAGATCCCCACAGGGGACCCCAAGAGACCCAGTACTTC.